Listed below are T cell receptor beta chains from one sample, sequenced in a study of PD-1 blockade in classical Hodgkin lymphoma. Libraries were prepared by immunoSEQ multiplex PCR; TCRdb keeps only in-frame clonotypes and omits some of them. This sample has tens of thousands of clones, with around 90% found just once. The sequencing used peripheral blood mononuclear cells (PBMCs), collected at baseline. The receptors derive from a human donor with classical Hodgkin lymphoma. Each CDR3 is given with its conserved first and last residue. The D gene is left open where the match is weak. Not every row has a clone size; where given, it reads once, few, many or a size class.

clone_size d_call j_call v_call cdr3_nt cdr3_aa
. . TRBJ1-5 TRBV4-2 TGTGCCAGCAGCCAAGATGGAAGAGGGTCTCAGCCCCAGCATTTT CASSQDGRGSQPQHF
. . TRBJ2-7 TRBV2 TGTGCCAGCAGTGATCCCTCGACCCCGTACGAGCAGTACTTC CASSDPSTPYEQYF
once . TRBJ2-2 TRBV19 TGTGCCAGTACCAAAACGGAGGGGACCGGCCCCGGGGAGCTGTTTTTT CASTKTEGTGPGELFF
. . TRBJ2-7 TRBV21-1 TGTGCCAGCCCCAAACAGGGCGCGGGAGGCTACGAGCAGTACTTC CASPKQGAGGYEQYF
. . TRBJ2-7 TRBV6-1 TGTGCCAGCAGTGTTCAGGCAGGCACCTACGAGCAGTACTTC CASSVQAGTYEQYF
. TRBD2 TRBJ2-5 TRBV29-1 TGCAGCGTTGACGGACTAGCCACACCGTACCAAGAGACCCAGTACTTC CSVDGLATPYQETQYF
. . TRBJ1-4 TRBV19 TGTGCCAGTAGTATACGGATCACTGGGGTTAATGAAAAACTGTTTTTT CASSIRITGVNEKLFF
. TRBD1 TRBJ2-2 TRBV6-5 TGTGCCAGCAGAAGGGACAGACACACCGGGGAGCTGTTTTTT CASRRDRHTGELFF
. . TRBJ2-6 TRBV2 TGTGCCAGCAGTGCGCTCTCTGGGGCCAACGTCCTGACTTTC CASSALSGANVLTF
. . TRBJ2-7 TRBV7-2 TGTGCCAGCAGCTTAGAGGGGGGACCTTACTACGAGCAGTACTTC CASSLEGGPYYEQYF
. . TRBJ1-1 TRBV6-1 TGTGCCAGCAGTGAACGTCGGGGGGGGGATTTCGCTTTCTTT CASSERRGGDFAFF
. TRBD1 TRBJ2-1 TRBV10-2 TGCGCCAGCAGGGACAGGGGTCGCGAGCAGTTCTTC CASRDRGREQFF
. TRBD2 TRBJ2-1 TRBV7-9 TGTGCCAGCAGCGCGCTTAGCGGGGGCAAAGACAATGAGCAGTTCTTC CASSALSGGKDNEQFF
. . TRBJ2-2 TRBV12-5 TGTGCTAGTGGTTTGGTACTTTTTGGGGCCGGGGAGCTGTTTTTT CASGLVLFGAGELFF
. . TRBJ1-1 TRBV6-1 TGTGCCAGCAGTGTTGGGCGGGGACACACTGAAGCTTTCTTT CASSVGRGHTEAFF
. . TRBJ2-7 TRBV11-2 TGTGCCAGCAGCTTATGGGCCTCCTACGAGCAGTACTTC CASSLWASYEQYF
. . TRBJ2-2 TRBV10-1 TGCGCCAGCAGTGGACCTCCGGGGGCTACCGGGGAGCTGTTTTTT CASSGPPGATGELFF
. TRBD1 TRBJ2-7 TRBV4-3 TGCGCCAGCAGCCAAGGGACAGGGAGCTCCTACGAGCAGTACTTC CASSQGTGSSYEQYF
. TRBD2 TRBJ2-7 TRBV4-1 TGCGCCAGCAGCCAAGGGGGGGGTTCGGCGTCCTACGAGCAGTACTTC CASSQGGGSASYEQYF
. . TRBJ2-3 TRBV11-2 TGTGCCAGCAGCTTAGGTGCAGATACGCAGTATTTT CASSLGADTQYF
once TRBD1 TRBJ1-2 TRBV13 TGTGCCAGCAGCTTCGGGTTACCGGGACAGGGGATTCTTGGCTACACCTTC CASSFGLPGQGILGYTF
. . TRBJ2-7 TRBV18 TGTGCCAGCTCAACAACCGGGACTGGGAGCTCCTACGAGCAGTACTTC CASSTTGTGSSYEQYF
. . TRBJ1-5 TRBV29-1 TGCAGCGCCCGAGGGGCAGGGCATCAGCCCCAGCATTTT CSARGAGHQPQHF
. TRBD2 TRBJ2-7 TRBV2 TGTGCCAGCAGTGACGGGAGGGCCTACGAGCAGTACTTC CASSDGRAYEQYF
. TRBD1 TRBJ1-1 TRBV18 TGTGCCAGCTCCCCAGGGGGAGTGAACACTGAAGCTTTCTTT CASSPGGVNTEAFF
. . TRBJ1-2 TRBV28 TGTGCCAGCAGTCCCCTAGACCCGCGGGATGGCTACACCTTC CASSPLDPRDGYTF
. . TRBJ2-1 TRBV19 TGTGCCAGTAGTATTCAGGGCGGAAGCTCCTACAATGAGCAGTTCTTC CASSIQGGSSYNEQFF
. . TRBJ2-4 TRBV7-2 TGTGCCAGCAGCTTAACGTACATTCAGTACTTC CASSLTYIQYF
. . TRBJ2-7 TRBV5-1 TGCGCCAGCAGGGCGAACAGGGACGAGCAGTACTTC CASRANRDEQYF
. . TRBJ2-7 TRBV25-1 TGTGCCAGCAGTGACGGTTACTACGAGCAGTACTTC CASSDGYYEQYF
. TRBD1 TRBJ2-5 TRBV7-2 TGTGCCAGCAGCCCGCGCCGGGCAGGGGGTCAGGAGACCCAGTACTTC CASSPRRAGGQETQYF
. TRBD1 TRBJ2-7 TRBV11-2 TGTGCCAGCAGCACCCAACGGACAGGGGAGGAGCAGTACTTC CASSTQRTGEEQYF
. . TRBJ2-7 TRBV2 TGTGCCAGCAAGACAGTTCTCAGGTCCGAGCAGTACTTC CASKTVLRSEQYF
. . TRBJ1-1 TRBV15 TGTGCCACCAGCAGAGCCACGAACACTGAAGCTTTCTTT CATSRATNTEAFF
. TRBD2 TRBJ2-1 TRBV7-2 TGTGCCAGCAGCTCCCTTCTCAGCGGGAGGACGGATGAGCAGTTCTTC CASSSLLSGRTDEQFF
. . TRBJ1-1 TRBV5-8 TGTGCCAGCAGCTACAGGAACACTGAAGCTTTCTTT CASSYRNTEAFF
. . TRBJ2-5 TRBV2 TGTGCCAGCGGACCGACAGGCACAGGAGAGACCCAGTACTTC CASGPTGTGETQYF
. TRBD1 TRBJ2-1 TRBV29-1 TGCAGCGTTGGGACAGGGGGCTACAATGAGCAGTTCTTC CSVGTGGYNEQFF
. . TRBJ2-1 TRBV6-1 TGTGCCAGCAGTGAAAGCATAGGGGACGGCGACAATGAGCAGTTCTTC CASSESIGDGDNEQFF
. TRBD1 TRBJ1-2 TRBV18 TGTGCCAGCTCACCACGGCGGGACAGGGTGAGCTATGGCTACACCTTC CASSPRRDRVSYGYTF
. . TRBJ2-5 TRBV6-1 TGTGCCAGCAGTGAAGGGTTAGGGACCCAGTACTTC CASSEGLGTQYF
. . TRBJ2-5 TRBV6-4 TGTGCCAGCAGCTTGACTGTCTTCCAAGAGACCCAGTACTTC CASSLTVFQETQYF
. . TRBJ1-2 TRBV4-3 TGCGCCAGCAGCCAATCGACAGCTGCTAACTATGGCTACACCTTC CASSQSTAANYGYTF
. TRBD1 TRBJ2-6 TRBV7-2 TGTGCCAGCACGTTTGTCGGACAGGGGGCTTCTGGGGCCAACGTCCTGACTTTC CASTFVGQGASGANVLTF
. . TRBJ1-3 TRBV10-2 TGCGCCAGCAGTGAGGGGACATCTAGCCCGATCTCTGGAAACACCATATATTTT CASSEGTSSPISGNTIYF
. . TRBJ2-7 TRBV4-3 TGCGCCAGCAGCCAAGATTCTATAGGCCAGTACGAGCAGTACTTC CASSQDSIGQYEQYF
. . TRBJ2-7 TRBV19 TGTGCCAGTCAGTTCCCAAAGACCCGACACTCCTACGAGCAGTACTTC CASQFPKTRHSYEQYF
. TRBD1 TRBJ1-1 TRBV19 TGTGCCAGTAGTGACAGGGGGAACACTGAAGCTTTCTTT CASSDRGNTEAFF
once . TRBJ2-7 TRBV4-3 TGCGCCAGCAGCCAAGATGTATCGAGGTACGGCTACGAGCAGTACTTC CASSQDVSRYGYEQYF
. . TRBJ2-7 TRBV11-2 TGTGCCAGCAGCTCTCTAGGGACATTATTAATTTACGAGCAGTACTTC CASSSLGTLLIYEQYF